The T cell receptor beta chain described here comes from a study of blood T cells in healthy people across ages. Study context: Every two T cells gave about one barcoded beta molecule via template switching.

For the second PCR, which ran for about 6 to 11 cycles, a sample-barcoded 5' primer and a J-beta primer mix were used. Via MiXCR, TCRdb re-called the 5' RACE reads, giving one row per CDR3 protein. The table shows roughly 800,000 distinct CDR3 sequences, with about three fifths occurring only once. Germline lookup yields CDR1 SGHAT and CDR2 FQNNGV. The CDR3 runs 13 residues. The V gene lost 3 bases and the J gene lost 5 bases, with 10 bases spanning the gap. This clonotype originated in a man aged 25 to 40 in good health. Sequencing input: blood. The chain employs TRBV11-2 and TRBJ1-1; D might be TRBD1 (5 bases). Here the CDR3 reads CASSLEGRTEAFF. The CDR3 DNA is TGTGCCAGCAGCTTGGAGGGGCGTACTGAAGCTTTCTTT.